This TCR beta chain was identified in a study of blood T cells in healthy people across ages. Study-wide results and limits: Naive CD4+ cell counts and diversity both ran higher in long-lived than in aged donors.

Germline assignment: CDR1 DFQATT and CDR2 SNEGSKA (reference sequence). This CDR3 has 11 residues. This clonotype was counted ten times or more. What it binds is unknown. Relative to the germline gene, one junction end is altered; a read error may explain this. Using a J-beta primer mix together with a sample-barcoded 5' primer, a second PCR was run for about 6 to 11 cycles. Unique molecular identifiers of 12 random nucleotides labeled each cDNA. TCRdb fed the 5' RACE reads into MiXCR, producing one record per CDR3 protein. The sample lists more than 650,000 distinct CDR3 sequences; roughly 53% were seen once.

J is TRBJ2-7 and V is TRBV20-1; a possible D gene is TRBD2 (6 bases). Input material: blood. The TCR originated in a man of 80 years or more in good health. The CDR3 coding sequence is TGCAGTGCCAGAGGAGGGTACGAGCAGTACTTC. As protein: CSARGGYEQYF.